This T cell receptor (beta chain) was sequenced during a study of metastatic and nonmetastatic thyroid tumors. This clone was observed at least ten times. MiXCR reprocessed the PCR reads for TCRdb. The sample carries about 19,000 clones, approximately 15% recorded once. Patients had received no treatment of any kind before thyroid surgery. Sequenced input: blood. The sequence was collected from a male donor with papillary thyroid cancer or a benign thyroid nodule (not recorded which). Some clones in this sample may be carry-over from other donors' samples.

Here the CDR3 reads CATSVGVSGANVLTF. The DNA for the CDR3 is TGTGCCACCAGTGTAGGGGTCTCTGGGGCCAACGTCCTGACTTTC. The chain employs TRBV24-1 and TRBJ2-6; D is possibly TRBD1 (5 bases). Germline assignment: CDR1 KGHDR and CDR2 SFDVKD. The CDR3 is 15 amino acids. V lost 5 bases and J lost 0, with 7 bases in between.